This TCR beta chain was retrieved from a study of PD-L1 blockade in urothelial cancer. The overall study: Starting around 2014, patients were given atezolizumab (1,200 mg intravenously every 3 weeks). Study-wide points: Durable-benefit patients had greater expansion of tumor-associated blood clones at 3 weeks.

On this clone: The antigen is undetermined.

The CDR3 loop spans 14 amino acids. V trimming: 5 bases; J trimming: 2 bases; junction bases outside the gene matches: 6. Germline lookup yields CDR1 SGHNT and CDR2 YYREEE (reference sequence). Spiking each PCR with synthetic TCR analog templates was performed. The method was immunoSEQ multiplex PCR; TCRdb's version includes in-frame clones alone and lacks a portion of them. The sample consists of tens of thousands of clones, roughly nine tenths of them appearing once. Pretreatment and on-treatment samples were taken, numbering 1 to 8 per patient. Sample: PBMCs, taken around atezolizumab (anti-PD-L1) treatment. The receptor was isolated from a woman aged 70 to 79 with urothelial cancer. The gene calls are TRBV5-4 and TRBJ2-5; 7 bases align to TRBD1. CDR3 DNA sequence: TGTGCCAGCAGGACACTGGGACAGCAAGAGACCCAGTACTTC. It specifies CASRTLGQQETQYF. Supplemented by reference TRBV5-4 and TRBJ2-5, the full variable domain reads ETGVTQSPTHLIKTRGQQVTLRCSSQSGHNTVSWYQQALGQGPQFIFQYYREEENGRGNFPPRFSGLQFPNYSSELNVNALELDDSALYLCASRTLGQQETQYFGPGTRLLVL.